This T cell receptor beta chain comes out of a study of shared clonotypes between healthy human individuals. All of the donors resided in Nashville, Tennessee, and each was a Caucasian adult. The CDR3 has 15 amino acids. Germline assignment: CDR1 SEHNR and CDR2 FQNEAQ (reference sequence). Trimming took 3 bases from V and 5 from J, leaving 14 bases between them. The protocol was immunoSEQ multiplex PCR, while the TCRdb copy is restricted to in-frame clones and leaves out a portion. The sample records approximately 2.5 million clones, under 95% being singletons. The sequence derives from a man younger than 35 in good health. Some clones in this sample may be carry-over from other donors' samples. This chain links TRBV7-9 with TRBJ1-5, with unresolved D. Material: naive CD4+ T cells from PBMCs. Subset meaning: CD45RA+ positively selected. This CDR3 is CASSFGTGTDQPQHF. CDR3 sequence (DNA): TGTGCCAGCAGCTTCGGCACGGGAACGGATCAGCCCCAGCATTTT.